This T cell receptor beta chain is from a study of memory CD4+ T cells and cytomegalovirus serostatus. Whole-study findings and limits: About 40% of the roughly 160 known CMV-associated TCRbeta sequences appeared in CD4+ memory.

V dropped 3 bases and J dropped 4 bases, with 14 bases sitting between them. The CDR3 has 15 amino acids. Germline CDR1 reads LNHDA; CDR2 reads SQIVND (reference sequence). About this clone itself: Its antigen is as yet unknown.

Single viable CD3+CD4+CD8-CD45RO+ cells were sorted as the memory CD4+ T cells. Serostatus was set by detecting CMV pp150, pp28, p38, p52 IgG. Positive selection with CD4 microbeads enriched total CD4+ T cells. Per the authors' pipeline: After removing out-of-frame reads, millions of distinct TCRbeta sequences remained. Produced via immunoSEQ multiplex PCR; TCRdb's table is partial and in-frame only. The V and J calls and clone size come from that table; D and trimming were worked out from the DNA. The sample lists about 50,000 clones, about 79% occurring once. The sequence was collected from an adult in good health and CMV-seronegative. The chain employs TRBV19 and TRBJ2-3, with D possibly TRBD2 on 7 matching bases. Sequencing input: memory CD4+ T cells from blood. CDR3 protein: CASSMVQGRADTQYF. For the CDR3, the DNA is TGTGCCAGTAGTATGGTTCAGGGGAGGGCAGATACGCAGTATTTT.